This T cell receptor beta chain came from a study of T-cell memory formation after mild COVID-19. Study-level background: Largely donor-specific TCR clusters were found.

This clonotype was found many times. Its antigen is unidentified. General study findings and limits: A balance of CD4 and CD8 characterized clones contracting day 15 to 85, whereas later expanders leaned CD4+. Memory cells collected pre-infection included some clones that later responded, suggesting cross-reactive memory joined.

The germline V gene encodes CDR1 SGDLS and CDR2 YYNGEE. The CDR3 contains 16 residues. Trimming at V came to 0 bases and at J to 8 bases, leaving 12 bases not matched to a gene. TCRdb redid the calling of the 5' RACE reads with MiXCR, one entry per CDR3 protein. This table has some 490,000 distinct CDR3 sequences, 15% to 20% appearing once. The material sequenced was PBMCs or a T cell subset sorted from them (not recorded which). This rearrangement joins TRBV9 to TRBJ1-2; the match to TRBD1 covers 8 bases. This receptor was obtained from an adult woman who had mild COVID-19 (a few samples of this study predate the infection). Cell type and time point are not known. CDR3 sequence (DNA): TGTGCCAGCAGCGTAGCCCCTCTCCAGACAGGGGAAGGCTACACCTTC. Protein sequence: CASSVAPLQTGEGYTF.